These 2 T cell receptor beta chains were all obtained from the same sample, sequenced in a study of regulatory T cells in long-lasting Graves disease. Assembly of TCR beta libraries relied on iRepertoire HTBI primers together with Arm-PCR of CDR3 regions. TCRdb recomputed calls from the multiplex PCR reads with MiXCR, one row per CDR3 protein. The sample includes about 660,000 distinct CDR3 sequences, 25% to 35% of them seen just once. This sample's time point: persistent/refractory GD, antithyroid drugs over 5 years with positive TRAb. Isolated PBMC RNA provided the starting material for the TCR library. The source material was peripheral blood mononuclear cells (PBMCs), sampled when the disease was refractory, from a patient treated with antithyroid drugs. Source of these receptors: a female donor with Graves disease.

Many counts were recorded for this clonotype. The rearrangement uses TRBV6-1 and TRBJ2-5; 8 nucleotides agree with TRBD2. V lost 5 bases to trimming and J lost 4 bases; unmatched junction nucleotides: 3. The CDR3 contains 13 residues. CDR1 MNHNS and CDR2 SASEGT come from the germline V gene. CDR3 sequence: CASSSGRGETQYF. DNA of the CDR3: TGTGCCAGCAGTAGCGGGAGAGGAGAGACCCAGTACTTC.

The table lists this clonotype with a few counts. The chain employs TRBV20-1 and TRBJ1-4; perhaps TRBD1 as D (6 bases). V lost 3 bases, J lost 5 bases, and 13 bases lay in between. CDR1 DFQATT and CDR2 SNEGSKA come from the germline V gene (reference sequence). The length of the CDR3 is 14 residues. The CDR3 sequence: CSASPWTENEKLFF. As DNA, the CDR3 is TGCAGTGCTAGTCCCTGGACAGAGAATGAAAAACTGTTTTTT.